A single TCR beta chain is shown here with its context. Its target is not known. The table came from immunoSEQ multiplex PCR; TCRdb's copy has only in-frame clones and leaves some out. The repertoire has tens of thousands of clones, more than 80% of them found once; the top ten carry 10% to 15%. The CDR3 is 13 residues long. CDR1 is SGDLS and CDR2 is YYNGEE in the germline V gene. V dropped 0 bases and J dropped 11; count of bases not matched to a gene: 7. The entry originates in a study of early stage breast cancer tumors. Findings and limits, study-wide: Most shared enriched TCRB sequences were commonly generated ones.

The receptor comes from a person in their sixties with breast cancer. This rearrangement joins TRBV9 to TRBJ1-1, with 7 bases fitting TRBD1. What was sequenced was blood. This CDR3 reads CASSVATQGVAFF. Written as DNA, the CDR3 is TGTGCCAGCAGCGTAGCTACGCAGGGGGTGGCTTTCTTT.